One sample yielded the 27 T cell receptor beta chains listed below, sequenced in a study of T-cell reconstitution after alpha-beta-depleted transplantation in children (TCRdb year 2016). To prepare the library, PCR was applied. Data came from an Illumina HiSeq 2500. Molecular barcoding was employed in the preparation of TCR libraries, with unique molecular identifiers being used to normalize TCRbeta repertoire quantification. The raw public data were reprocessed by TCRdb itself: fastp quality trimming at Q25, MiXCR clonotype calling, in-frame beta chains only. Each entry is one CDR3 protein sequence, shown with its most common DNA and genes. In all, the sample holds fewer than 550,000 distinct CDR3 sequences, and around 9.9% of those were seen once. Roughly 5.5% of the sample comes from the top ten. Material: PBMCs from the stem cell graft donor, obtained from the stem cell graft. These receptors came from a human donor who donated a stem cell graft to a child with acute myeloid leukemia.

This clonotype was recorded at least ten times. V is TRBV12-3 or TRBV12-4 and J is TRBJ2-3, with 9 bases aligning to TRBD1. The CDR3 has 16 amino acids. V trimming: 7 bases; J trimming: 3 bases; junction bases outside the gene matches: 11. CDR3 residues: CASNPGQGFWTDTQYF. CDR3 nucleotides: TGTGCCAGCAACCCCGGACAGGGGTTTTGGACAGATACGCAGTATTTT.

The table lists this clonotype with a few counts. This rearrangement joins TRBV5-1 to TRBJ2-3, with a possible D match to TRBD2 (6 bases). There are 17 residues in the CDR3. Trimming stripped 4 bases from V and 2 bases from J, with 20 bases between. Looked up from germline, CDR1 is SGHRS and CDR2 is YFSETQ. The CDR3 region is CASSPVGAGSATDTQYF. The CDR3 coding sequence is TGCGCCAGCAGCCCGGTGGGTGCGGGATCGGCCACAGATACGCAGTATTTT. Filled out from reference TRBV5-1 and TRBJ2-3, the complete variable domain reads KAGVTQTPRYLIKTRGQQVTLSCSPISGHRSVSWYQQTPGQGLQFLFEYFSETQRNKGNFPGRFSGRQFSNSRSEMNVSTLELGDSALYLCASSPVGAGSATDTQYFGPGTRLTVL.

This chain's CDR3 is CASSLTGIAGELFF. As DNA, the CDR3 is TGTGCCAGCAGCTTAACGGGGATAGCCGGGGAGCTGTTTTTT. The chain joins TRBV7-2 to TRBJ2-2; the D gene is possibly TRBD2 (5 bases). This CDR3 is 14 amino acids long. From germline, CDR1 is SGHTA and CDR2 FQGNSA. The ends were cut back, 2 bases at V and 6 bases at J, with 10 bases in the middle.

The V gene is TRBV6-1, the J gene TRBJ1-5; tentative D call: TRBD1 (5 bases). Looked up from germline, CDR1 is MNHNS and CDR2 is SASEGT. Trimming took off 1 base at V and 6 bases at J, with 13 bases between the two ends. This CDR3 has 15 amino acids. The DNA for the CDR3 is TGTGCCAGCAGTGAAGACACAGGCAAAAGTCAGCCCCAGCATTTT. Translated, it gives CASSEDTGKSQPQHF.

This clonotype appeared a few times. This chain connects TRBV4-1 to TRBJ1-4; maybe TRBD1 (5 bases). Germline lookup yields CDR1 MGHRA and CDR2 YSYEKL. Trimming stripped 5 bases from V and 6 bases from J, with 13 bases between. The length of the CDR3 is 14 residues. CDR3 sequence: CASSVGDVYEKLFF. The DNA for the CDR3 is TGCGCCAGCAGCGTCGGGGACGTCTATGAAAAACTGTTTTTT.

This clonotype has more than one count but fewer than ten. The rearrangement links TRBV27 to TRBJ2-5, with D possibly matching TRBD2 (6 bases). Germline V gene sequence: CDR1 MNHEY, CDR2 SMNVEV (reference sequence). V was shortened by 2 bases and J by 0 bases, with 13 bases between the two germline ends. CDR3 length equals 16 residues. The CDR3 coding sequence is TGTGCCAGCAGTTTAGGGACTCCTTGGTACCAAGAGACCCAGTACTTC. Translation: CASSLGTPWYQETQYF.

V usage is TRBV5-1 and J usage is TRBJ2-5; no clear D gene. The CDR3 totals 15 residues. The germline V gene encodes CDR1 SGHRS and CDR2 YFSETQ. The germline V and J ends were trimmed by 2 bases and 9 bases, with 20 bases remaining between them. CDR3 amino acids: CASSLRGPFRMSQYF. CDR3 coding DNA: TGCGCCAGCAGCTTAAGAGGTCCATTTCGTATGTCCCAGTACTTC.

This clonotype was found many times. The chain links TRBV29-1 to TRBJ2-5, with 8 bases lining up with TRBD2. This CDR3 is built from 12 residues. Germline values: CDR1 SQVTM, CDR2 ANQGSEA. Losses at the gene ends were 7 bases for V and 5 bases for J; bases not matched to a gene: 6. DNA of the CDR3: TGCAGCGCACTGACTAGCGTTGAGACCCAGTACTTC. It translates to CSALTSVETQYF.

This chain links TRBV14 with TRBJ2-1; D uncertain. The CDR3 has 15 residues. V was shortened by 0 bases and J by 8 bases, with 14 bases between the two germline ends. The germline gives CDR1 SGHDN, CDR2 FVKESK. CDR3 nucleotides: TGTGCCAGCAGCCAAGAGACCATTTACAAGGATGAGCAGTTCTTC. Translation gives CASSQETIYKDEQFF.

This clonotype was counted between two and nine times. The genes are TRBV7-2 and TRBJ2-1, with 8 bases fitting TRBD2. The CDR3 extends over 17 amino acids. V shed 5 bases and J 0 bases; nucleotides not matched to a gene: 9. The germline gives CDR1 SGHTA, CDR2 FQGNSA. This CDR3 reads CASSISQRGSSYNEQFF. The CDR3 nucleotides read TGTGCCAGCAGCATCTCACAGCGGGGGAGCTCCTACAATGAGCAGTTCTTC. The entire variable domain, with the rest obtained from reference TRBV7-2 and TRBJ2-1, is as follows: GAGVSQSPSNKVTEKGKDVELRCDPISGHTALYWYRQSLGQGLEFLIYFQGNSAPDKSGLPSDRFSAERTGGSVSTLTIQRTQQEDSAVYLCASSISQRGSSYNEQFFGPGTRLTVL.

The chain combines TRBV7-9 with TRBJ1-6; 7 nucleotides agree with TRBD1. Germline V gives CDR1 SEHNR, CDR2 FQNEAQ (reference sequence). The V and J ends lost 7 bases and 7 bases, in that order; junction bases with no gene match: 4. The CDR3 extends over 13 amino acids. The CDR3 here is CASTGRGNSPLHF. The CDR3, as DNA: TGTGCCAGCACTGGCAGGGGGAATTCACCCCTCCACTTT.

This clonotype appeared many times. The chain uses TRBV12-3 or TRBV12-4 and TRBJ2-5; maybe TRBD2 (6 bases). CDR3 size: 15 residues. V was pared by 4 bases and J by 5 bases, with 17 bases between. The CDR3 sequence: CASSSHGAGGETQYF. CDR3 nucleotides: TGTGCCAGCAGTTCCCACGGGGCCGGAGGGGAGACCCAGTACTTC.

CDR3 sequence: CASSAAGSAKTQYF. The CDR3 region has the DNA TGTGCCAGCAGCGCTGCAGGGAGCGCGAAGACCCAGTACTTC. The chain joins TRBV7-8 to TRBJ2-5; D tentatively reads TRBD1 or TRBD2 (5 bases each). Germline V gene data show CDR1 as SGHVS and CDR2 as FQNEAQ. Between the trimmed V and J ends, which lost 5 bases and 6 bases, there was a span of 16 bases. The CDR3 is 14 amino acids.

There are many counts of this clonotype. The genes are TRBV7-2 and TRBJ2-3; the D call may be TRBD1 or TRBD2 (5 bases each). This CDR3 spans 16 amino acids. CDR1 and CDR2 from the germline V gene are SGHTA and FQGNSA. Between the trimmed V and J ends, which lost 3 bases and 0 bases, there was a span of 13 bases. In DNA, the CDR3 is TGTGCCAGCAGCTTCCAGGGAGCTACTAGCACAGATACGCAGTATTTT. It codes for CASSFQGATSTDTQYF.

This clonotype was detected a few times. The gene calls are TRBV6-1 and TRBJ1-6; weak D call: TRBD1 (6 bases). V lost 5 bases, J lost 9 bases, and 14 bases lay in between. CDR1 and CDR2 from the germline V gene are MNHNS and SASEGT. The CDR3 runs to 14 residues. CDR3 in DNA: TGTGCCAGCAGTCCCCAACAGGGCCTTTCACCCCTCCACTTT. This encodes CASSPQQGLSPLHF.

The chain employs TRBV7-9 and TRBJ2-1; D may correspond to TRBD1 or TRBD2 (5 bases each). The CDR3 runs to 13 residues. Trimming shortened V by 6 bases and J by 9 bases, and 15 bases separated the two germline ends. Germline values: CDR1 SEHNR, CDR2 FQNEAQ (reference sequence). CDR3 DNA: TGTGCCAGCAGGCCCCCGGGGCCTGGTGAGCAGTTCTTC. Translation: CASRPPGPGEQFF.

This clonotype was observed a handful of times. This chain joins TRBV20-1 and TRBJ2-5; D remains unclear. V lost 3 bases and J lost 2, with 13 bases in between. The CDR3 is 14 residues long. From germline, CDR1 is DFQATT and CDR2 SNEGSKA (reference sequence). The CDR3 bases are TGCAGTGCTAGTCTGGGTCCGAAACAAGAGACCCAGTACTTC. Protein: CSASLGPKQETQYF.

This clonotype has just a few counts. CDR3 DNA: TGCGCCAGCAGCTTGGACCTCGGGACCGGGGAGCTGTTTTTT. As protein: CASSLDLGTGELFF. The chain employs TRBV5-1 and TRBJ2-2; D remains ambiguous. Per germline, CDR1 SGHRS and CDR2 YFSETQ. The V end was cut by 0 bases, the J end by 5 bases, with 8 bases between. This CDR3 spans 14 amino acids.

The chain employs TRBV5-1 and TRBJ2-1; unclear D gene. Germline V CDR1 and CDR2: SGHRS, YFSETQ. V shed 4 bases and J shed 8 bases, with 19 bases lying between them. The CDR3 consists of 15 residues. In DNA, the CDR3 is TGCGCCAGCAGCATGCTCGGTGGGTTCGGAGATGAGCAGTTCTTC. Translating gives CASSMLGGFGDEQFF.

This clonotype showed up just a few times. The rearrangement links TRBV18 to TRBJ1-1, with D perhaps matching TRBD1 (5 bases). The CDR3 runs 13 residues. CDR1 and CDR2 (germline): KGHSH, LQKENI. V dropped 1 base and J dropped 7 bases, with 10 bases sitting between them. CDR3 nucleotides: TGTGCCAGCTCACCACGACAGCAGGGTGAAGCTTTCTTT. Its translation is CASSPRQQGEAFF.

V and J are TRBV5-1 and TRBJ2-5; D gene unclear. The CDR3 is 13 residues long. V shed 4 bases and J shed 5 bases, with 12 bases lying between them. Germline V gene data show CDR1 as SGHRS and CDR2 as YFSETQ. As DNA, the CDR3 is TGCGCCAGCAGCGCTTTAGCCGCGGAGACCCAGTACTTC. Protein: CASSALAAETQYF.

A few counts support this clonotype. This rearrangement joins TRBV7-8 to TRBJ2-7; 9 bases align to TRBD1. The ends lost 1 base at V and 3 bases at J; junction bases unmatched: 4. CDR1 is SGHVS, CDR2 FQNEAQ, per germline. There are 15 residues in the CDR3. This CDR3 is CASSLEGQGHYEQYF. In DNA, the CDR3 is TGTGCCAGCAGCTTAGAGGGACAGGGACACTACGAGCAGTACTTC.

This clonotype was recorded many times. The V and J genes are TRBV6-6 and TRBJ2-1; D is undetermined. Deletions cut 5 bases from V and 10 bases from J, with 12 bases between. Germline CDR1 MNHNY, CDR2 SVGAGI (reference sequence). This CDR3 spans 12 amino acids. CDR3 protein: CASSPSALEQFF. CDR3 sequence (DNA): TGTGCCAGCAGTCCGTCGGCCCTCGAGCAGTTCTTC.

Only a few counts were recorded for this clonotype. This chain connects TRBV5-1 to TRBJ1-5; 7 bases fit TRBD1. V was pared by 4 bases and J by 7 bases, with 8 bases of the junction left unmatched. This CDR3 is 14 amino acids long. The germline CDR1 and CDR2 sequences are SGHRS and YFSETQ. CDR3 sequence reads: CASSLRQGDQPQHF. CDR3 coding DNA: TGCGCCAGCAGCCTCAGACAGGGAGACCAGCCCCAGCATTTT.

V and J are TRBV18 and TRBJ1-1, with 9 bases fitting TRBD1. The CDR3 has 14 amino acids. Germline trimming cut 6 bases from V and 6 bases from J; bases unmatched to any gene: 8. Germline CDR1 KGHSH, CDR2 LQKENI. The CDR3 here is CASSARTGVSEAFF. CDR3 bases: TGTGCCAGCTCTGCAAGGACAGGGGTCTCTGAAGCTTTCTTT.

This clonotype was counted only a few times. CDR3 sequence reads: CSARGGRSYEQYF. Written as DNA, the CDR3 is TGCAGTGCCAGGGGCGGGAGATCCTACGAGCAGTACTTC. The rearrangement links TRBV20-1 to TRBJ2-7; D is perhaps TRBD2 (7 bases). CDR1 is DFQATT, CDR2 SNEGSKA, per germline (reference sequence). Trimming took 6 bases from V and 1 from J, leaving 13 bases between them. The CDR3 consists of 13 residues.

This clonotype was observed many times. V and J are TRBV12-3 or TRBV12-4 and TRBJ2-1; D possibly corresponds to TRBD2 (6 bases). The CDR3 spans 14 residues. The V gene lost 6 bases and the J gene lost 6 bases, with 15 bases spanning the gap. CDR3 DNA: TGTGCCAGCAGCGGAGCGGGTACCCTCAATGAGCAGTTCTTC. Its translation: CASSGAGTLNEQFF.